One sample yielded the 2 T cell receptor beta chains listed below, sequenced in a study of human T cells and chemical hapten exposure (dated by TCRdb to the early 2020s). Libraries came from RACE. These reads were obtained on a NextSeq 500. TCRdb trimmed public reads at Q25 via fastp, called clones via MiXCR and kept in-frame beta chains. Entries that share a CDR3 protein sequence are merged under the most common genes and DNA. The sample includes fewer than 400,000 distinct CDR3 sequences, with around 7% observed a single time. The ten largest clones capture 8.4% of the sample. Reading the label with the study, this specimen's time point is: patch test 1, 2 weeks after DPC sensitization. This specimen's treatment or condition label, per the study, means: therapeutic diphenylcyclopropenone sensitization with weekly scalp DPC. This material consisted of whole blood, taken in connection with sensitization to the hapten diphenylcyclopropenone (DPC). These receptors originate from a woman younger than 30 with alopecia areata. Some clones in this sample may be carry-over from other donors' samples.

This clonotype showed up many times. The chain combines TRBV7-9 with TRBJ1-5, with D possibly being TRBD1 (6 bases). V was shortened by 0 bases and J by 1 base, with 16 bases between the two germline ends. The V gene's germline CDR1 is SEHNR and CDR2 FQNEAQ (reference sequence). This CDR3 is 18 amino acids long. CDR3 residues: CASSLAPGGRVSNQPQHF. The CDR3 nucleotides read TGTGCCAGCAGCTTAGCGCCTGGGGGGCGCGTCAGCAATCAGCCCCAGCATTTT. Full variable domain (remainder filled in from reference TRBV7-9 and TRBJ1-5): DTGVSQNPRHKITKRGQNVTFRCDPISEHNRLYWYRQTLGQGPEFLTYFQNEAQLEKSRLLSDRFSAERPKGSFSTLEIQRTEQGDSAMYLCASSLAPGGRVSNQPQHFGDGTRLSIL.

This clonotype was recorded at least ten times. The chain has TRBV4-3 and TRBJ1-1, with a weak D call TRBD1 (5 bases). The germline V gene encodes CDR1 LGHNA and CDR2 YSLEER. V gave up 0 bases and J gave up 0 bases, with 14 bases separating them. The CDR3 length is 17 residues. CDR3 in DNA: TGCGCCAGCAGCCAAGAATTCGCGGGACTTATGAACACTGAAGCTTTCTTT. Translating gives CASSQEFAGLMNTEAFF.